This T cell receptor beta chain was identified in a study of shared clonotypes between healthy human individuals. Everyone who donated was a Caucasian adult who lived in Nashville, Tennessee. Study outcomes and limitations: Unshared clonotypes carried lower generation probabilities than those common to all four donors.

Only a few counts were recorded for this clone. Antigen specificity is unknown. Researchers ran the assay at a deep level. Assay: immunoSEQ multiplex PCR; the TCRdb copy retains only in-frame clones and omits some. Among about a million clones listed, over 75% were seen once. Looked up from germline, CDR1 is SNHLY and CDR2 is FYNNEI. CDR3 length: 13 amino acids. Trimming pared 6 bases from V and 3 bases from J, leaving 8 bases between. Material: memory CD4+ T cells sorted from blood. Subset specified: CD45RA-negative fraction. This clonotype was sampled from a young man in good health. V and J are TRBV2 and TRBJ2-2, with D maybe TRBD2 (5 bases). The CDR3 DNA reads TGTGCCAGCAGGGAGGACTACACCGGGGAGCTGTTTTTT. Residues: CASREDYTGELFF.